This entry is about one T cell receptor (beta chain). Its antigen is still unknown. This entry belongs to a study of T cell responses to AZD1222 COVID-19 vaccine. Study-wide results and limits: Vaccine-associated CD4 TCRs ranged over spike, dominating at 160-218 and 743-854. Repertoires were obtained only post-peak T cell response.

Clones were sequenced by immunoSEQ multiplex PCR, and TCRdb holds only the in-frame ones, with some missing. The repertoire holds 150,000 or so clones, 91% seen once, with over 3% in the top ten. Trimming cost V 0 bases and J 7 bases, with 10 bases left between them. The CDR3 is 14 residues long. The germline gives CDR1 LNHDA, CDR2 SQIVND (reference sequence). The V gene is TRBV19, the J gene TRBJ2-1; no reliable D call. The sequences come from peripheral blood, collected 28 days after the second AZD1222 dose. This clonotype was sampled from an adult who received the AZD1222 COVID-19 vaccine. The DNA for the CDR3 is TGTGCCAGTAGTATAGATCCAGGACCTAATGAGCAGTTCTTC. This gives the protein CASSIDPGPNEQFF. Using reference TRBV19 and TRBJ2-1 for the parts outside the CDR3, the full variable domain is DGGITQSPKYLFRKEGQNVTLSCEQNLNHDAMYWYRQDPGQGLRLIYYSQIVNDFQKGDIAEGYSVSREKKESFPLTVTSAQKNPTAFYLCASSIDPGPNEQFFGPGTRLTVL.